The clone carrying this T cell receptor (beta chain) appeared many times. V was pared by 5 bases and J by 3 bases, with 9 bases between. CDR1 is SGHTA and CDR2 is FQGNSA in the germline V gene. The CDR3 loop spans 13 amino acids. The sample belongs to a study of neurological immune-mediated disorders. Each CDR3 protein gets one entry after TCRdb re-called the 5' RACE reads with MiXCR. This sample has 45,000 to 60,000 distinct CDR3 sequences, with 2% to 2.5% found just once. The sequenced sample was PBMCs. The V gene is TRBV7-2, the J gene TRBJ2-3; D ambiguous. The receptor was isolated from a man aged 50-59 years with multiple sclerosis. The CDR3 region is CASSTYGTDTQYF. The CDR3 DNA is TGTGCCAGCAGCACATACGGGACAGATACGCAGTATTTT.